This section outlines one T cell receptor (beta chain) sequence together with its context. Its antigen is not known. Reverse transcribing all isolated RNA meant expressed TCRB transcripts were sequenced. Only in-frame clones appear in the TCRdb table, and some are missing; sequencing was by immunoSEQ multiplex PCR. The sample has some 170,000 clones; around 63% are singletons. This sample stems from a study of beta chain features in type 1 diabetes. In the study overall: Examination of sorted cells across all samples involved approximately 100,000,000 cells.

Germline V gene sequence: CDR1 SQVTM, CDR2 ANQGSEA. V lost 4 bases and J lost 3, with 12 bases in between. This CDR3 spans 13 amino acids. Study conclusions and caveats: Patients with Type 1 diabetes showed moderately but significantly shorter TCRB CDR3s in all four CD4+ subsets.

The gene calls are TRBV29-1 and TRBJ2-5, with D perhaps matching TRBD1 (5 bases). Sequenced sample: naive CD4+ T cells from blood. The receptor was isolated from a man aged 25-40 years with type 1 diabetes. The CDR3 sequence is CSVGRQGKETQYF. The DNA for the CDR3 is TGCAGCGTTGGCAGGCAGGGCAAAGAGACCCAGTACTTC.